This T cell receptor beta chain was sequenced in a study of post-analysis software for immune sequencing data. Whole-study findings and limits: Patients carried five TRBV segments more frequently than controls did, and TRBV5-6, TRBV5-1 and TRBV20-1 were among them.

Incorporated into the TCR beta cDNA libraries were unique molecular identifiers, which served to reduce PCR and sequencing biases. The T cell input of roughly 1 to 11 million gave roughly 500,000 cDNA molecules. TCRdb reprocessed the PCR reads with MiXCR, giving one entry per CDR3 protein. The sample holds hundreds of thousands of distinct CDR3 sequences; just over 35% are singletons and the top ten take around 4.8%. Germline V gives CDR1 LGHNA, CDR2 YNFKEQ. CDR3 length equals 15 residues. Note on this clonotype: The antigen is not known.

Sample: blood. This receptor was identified in a girl aged 10 to 17 with multiple sclerosis. This chain uses TRBV4-2 with TRBJ2-7, with D perhaps being TRBD1 or TRBD2 (5 bases each). Gene TRBJ2-5 matches the end of the DNA better, so the J call may be wrong. DNA of the CDR3: TGTGCCAGCAGCCAAGTGGGGGAGACGAGGGAGACCCAGTACTTC. Encoded protein: CASSQVGETRETQYF.